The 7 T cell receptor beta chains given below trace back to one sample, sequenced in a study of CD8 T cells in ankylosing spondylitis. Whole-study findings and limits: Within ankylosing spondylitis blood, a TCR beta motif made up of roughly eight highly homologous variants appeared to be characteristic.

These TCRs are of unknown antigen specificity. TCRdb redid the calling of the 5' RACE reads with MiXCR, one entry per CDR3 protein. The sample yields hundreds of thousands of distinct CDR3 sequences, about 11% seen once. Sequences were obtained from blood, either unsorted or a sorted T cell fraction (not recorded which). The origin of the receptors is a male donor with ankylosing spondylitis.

CDR3 loop: CASSYSTVFGELFF. CDR3 sequence (DNA): TGTGCCAGCAGTTACTCGACGGTATTCGGGGAGCTGTTTTTT. The chain carries TRBV6-5 and TRBJ2-2; D uncertain. The V end lost 0 bases, the J end lost 7 bases, and 9 bases lay between the germline ends. The CDR3 is 14 amino acids. Germline V CDR1 and CDR2: MNHEY, SVGAGI.

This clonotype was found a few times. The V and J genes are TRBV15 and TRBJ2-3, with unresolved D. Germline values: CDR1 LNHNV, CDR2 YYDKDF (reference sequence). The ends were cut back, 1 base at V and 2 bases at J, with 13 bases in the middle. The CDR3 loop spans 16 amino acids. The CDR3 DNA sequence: TGTGCCACCAGCAGAGTAAGAACTACGAACACAGATACGCAGTATTTT. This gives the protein CATSRVRTTNTDTQYF.

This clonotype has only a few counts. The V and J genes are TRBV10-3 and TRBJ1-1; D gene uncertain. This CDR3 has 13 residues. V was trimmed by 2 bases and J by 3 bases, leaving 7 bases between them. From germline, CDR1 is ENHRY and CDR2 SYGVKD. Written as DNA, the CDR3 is TGTGCCATCAGTGAGATGGAGGACACTGAAGCTTTCTTT. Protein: CAISEMEDTEAFF.

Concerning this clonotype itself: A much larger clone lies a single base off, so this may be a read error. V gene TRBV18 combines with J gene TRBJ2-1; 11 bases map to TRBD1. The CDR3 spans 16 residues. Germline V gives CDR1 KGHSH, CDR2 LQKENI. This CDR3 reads CDSSGQGASSYNEQFF. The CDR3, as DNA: TGTGACAGCTCAGGACAGGGGGCAAGCTCCTACAATGAGCAGTTCTTC.

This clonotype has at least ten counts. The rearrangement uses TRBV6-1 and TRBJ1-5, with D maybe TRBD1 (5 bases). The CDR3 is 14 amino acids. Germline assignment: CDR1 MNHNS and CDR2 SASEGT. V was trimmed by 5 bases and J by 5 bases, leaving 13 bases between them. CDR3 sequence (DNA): TGTGCCAGCAGTCCTGGGGGGAGAGATCAGCCCCAGCATTTT. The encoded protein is CASSPGGRDQPQHF.

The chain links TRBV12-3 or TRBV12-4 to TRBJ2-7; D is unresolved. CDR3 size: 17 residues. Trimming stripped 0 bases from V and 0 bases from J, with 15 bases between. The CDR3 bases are TGTGCCAGCAGTTTAGCGTTTGACAACGAATTCTCCTACGAGCAGTACTTC. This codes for CASSLAFDNEFSYEQYF.

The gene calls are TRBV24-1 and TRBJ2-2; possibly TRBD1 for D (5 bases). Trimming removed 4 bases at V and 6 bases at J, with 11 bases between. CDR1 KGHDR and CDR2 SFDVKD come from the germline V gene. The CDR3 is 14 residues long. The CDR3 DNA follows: TGTGCCACCAGTGACCTCAACAGGCCCGGGGAGCTGTTTTTT. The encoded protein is CATSDLNRPGELFF.